Listed below are T cell receptor beta chains from one sample, sequenced in a study of response to subunit inactivated influenza vaccine. Using its own MiXCR run on the RT-PCR reads, TCRdb lists one record per CDR3 protein. The sample holds about 800,000 distinct CDR3 sequences, around 21% seen once. Source: PBMCs from blood, taken about 5 days after vaccination. These receptors all stem from a man aged 45-65 years who received an inactivated influenza vaccine. CDR3s include the opening cysteine and the closing phenylalanine or tryptophan. The D gene is left open where the match is weak. The listing skips clone size in some rows; elsewhere it reads once, few, many or a size class.

TRBV9	few	TRBJ2-3	14	TRBD2	TGTGCCAGCAATGGCGGGAGGGGAACAGATACGCAGTATTTT	CASNGGRGTDTQYF
TRBV10-3	few	TRBJ2-7	13	TRBD1	TGTGCCATCAGTGGACAGGGTATAGACGAGCAGTACTTC	CAISGQGIDEQYF
TRBV4-3	.	TRBJ2-3	17	TRBD2	TGCGCCAGCAGCCAAGAAGGCCTAGCGGGAGCGAGAGATACGCAGTATTTT	CASSQEGLAGARDTQYF
TRBV7-9	few	TRBJ1-1	14	.	TGTGCCAGCAGGCCGACCAGTGATACTACTGAAGCTTTCTTT	CASRPTSDTTEAFF
TRBV12-3/TRBV12-4	.	TRBJ2-1	14	.	TGTGCCAGCACCAAAGGAGCATTCGGCGATGAGCAGTTCTTC	CASTKGAFGDEQFF
TRBV5-1	many	TRBJ2-1	14	TRBD2	TGCGCCAGCAGCTTGGCCCTGAGTAGGAGCGGGGGGTTCTTC	CASSLALSRSGGFF
TRBV5-5	.	TRBJ1-1	14	.	TGTGCCAGCAGCTCGCACCTCATGAACACTGAAGCTTTCTTT	CASSSHLMNTEAFF
TRBV20-1	.	TRBJ2-3	13	.	TGCAGTGCGCGCTTTCCGGGAACAGATACGCAGTATTTT	CSARFPGTDTQYF
TRBV7-2	.	TRBJ2-1	16	TRBD2	TGTGCCAGCAGCCGCTTAGCGGGAGCAACATACAATGAGCAGTTCTTC	CASSRLAGATYNEQFF
TRBV7-2	few	TRBJ2-7	14	.	TGTGCCAGCAGCTTGGACTACCTCTCCTACGAGCAGTACTTC	CASSLDYLSYEQYF
TRBV4-2	few	TRBJ2-7	14	.	TGTGCCAGCAGCCAAGACGCATCTAAATACGAGCAGTACTTC	CASSQDASKYEQYF
TRBV25-1	few	TRBJ2-7	12	.	TGTGCCAGCAGCCCGCAGCCGGGCGAGCAGTACTTC	CASSPQPGEQYF
TRBV5-5	many	TRBJ2-1	15	TRBD2	TGTGCCAGCAGCTTGGAGATCCTAGCGGGTGATGAGCAGTTCTTC	CASSLEILAGDEQFF
TRBV7-2	few	TRBJ2-1	15	TRBD1	TGTGCCAGCAGCCTTCGACAGGGGGCAAGGAATGAGCAGTTCTTC	CASSLRQGARNEQFF
TRBV20-1	.	TRBJ2-1	16	.	TGCAGTGCTAGCCGGCCAGGGCAAGGGGTATACAATGAGCAGTTCTTC	CSASRPGQGVYNEQFF
TRBV9	.	TRBJ1-1	18	.	TGTGCCAGCGCAGGTCGAGAGGGTATAGGGATATGGGACACTGAAGCTTTCTTT	CASAGREGIGIWDTEAFF
TRBV20-1	few	TRBJ2-1	17	TRBD2	TGCAGTGCTAGGGCGGACCTCCGGGAGGGCCTGTACAATGAGCAGTTCTTC	CSARADLREGLYNEQFF
TRBV28	.	TRBJ2-7	14	.	TGTGCCAGCAGAAAATTGCCGGGGTCCTACGAGCAGTACTTC	CASRKLPGSYEQYF
TRBV29-1	few	TRBJ1-1	12	.	TGCAGCGTTGCGGGGGTGGGCACTGAAGCTTTCTTT	CSVAGVGTEAFF
TRBV9	few	TRBJ2-5	15	.	TGTGCCAGCAGCGTAGGCCTTAACGGGGGAGAGACCCAGTACTTC	CASSVGLNGGETQYF
TRBV20-1	.	TRBJ2-7	17	TRBD1	TGCAGTGCTAGGCGACCCATCGTGAGACAGGGTAGTGGCGAGCAGTACTTC	CSARRPIVRQGSGEQYF
TRBV4-3	.	TRBJ2-2	19	TRBD2	TGCGCCAGCAGCCAATCAACGTTTAGCGGGAGTATATCGTGGGGGGAGCTGTTTTTT	CASSQSTFSGSISWGELFF
TRBV6-2/TRBV6-3	few	TRBJ2-2	16	.	TGTGCCAGCAGCGATCCCGGGGGGCGAACGATCGGGGAGCTGTTTTTT	CASSDPGGRTIGELFF
TRBV5-1	.	TRBJ1-4	15	.	TGCGCCAGCAACCCCGGAGGCGGGCTTCGTGAAAAACTGTTTTTT	CASNPGGGLREKLFF
TRBV12-3/TRBV12-4	few	TRBJ1-2	14	.	TGTGCCAGCAGTTTTTCGTTGTTTAACTATGGCTACACCTTC	CASSFSLFNYGYTF
TRBV7-6	.	TRBJ2-1	13	.	TGTGCCAGCAGCTTAAAGCTGGGCAATGAGCAGTTCTTC	CASSLKLGNEQFF
TRBV5-1	.	TRBJ2-1	15	.	TGCGCCAGCAGCTTGGCGTCGGGCAGATACAATGAGCAGTTCTTC	CASSLASGRYNEQFF
TRBV10-3	few	TRBJ2-7	12	TRBD1	TGTGCCATCAGCAGGGGGAACTACGAGCAGTACTTC	CAISRGNYEQYF
TRBV10-3	few	TRBJ1-4	13	.	TGTGCCATCAGTGAGGGGGCGGAGGAAAAACTGTTTTTT	CAISEGAEEKLFF
TRBV7-9	many	TRBJ2-5	13	.	TGTGCCAGCAGAAGTCTCGTAGCGGAGACCCAGTACTTC	CASRSLVAETQYF
TRBV2	.	TRBJ2-5	13	TRBD1	TGTGCCAGCACGGACAGGGACCAAGAGACCCAGTACTTC	CASTDRDQETQYF
TRBV7-2	many	TRBJ2-7	15	.	TGTGCCAGCAGCTCCTCGGGACGCGAGGGCTACGAGCAGTACTTC	CASSSSGREGYEQYF
TRBV7-2	.	TRBJ1-6	15	TRBD1	TGTGCCAGCAGCTTATCGACAGGGGTTAATTCACCCCTCCACTTT	CASSLSTGVNSPLHF
TRBV5-1	few	TRBJ2-7	15	.	TGCGCCAGCACGGGGAACCTGGGCCGATACTACGAGCAGTACTTC	CASTGNLGRYYEQYF
TRBV7-2	.	TRBJ1-5	14	TRBD1	TGTGCCAGCAGCCCACGGGCAGGGGGCATGCCCCAGCATTTT	CASSPRAGGMPQHF
TRBV2	many	TRBJ1-4	11	.	TGTGCCAGCACACGTAATGAAAAACTGTTTTTT	CASTRNEKLFF
TRBV7-9	.	TRBJ2-3	14	.	TGTGCCAGCAGCCCAAGGATAGCAGCGGATACGCAGTATTTT	CASSPRIAADTQYF